This T cell receptor beta chain was sequenced in a study of blood T cell repertoires in COVID-19. Produced via immunoSEQ multiplex PCR; TCRdb's table is partial and in-frame only. The data show some 170,000 clones, around 80% seen once. The germline V and J ends were trimmed by 3 bases and 0 bases, with 9 bases remaining between them. The CDR3 covers 14 residues. Germline CDR1 reads SGHAT; CDR2 reads FQNNGV. This clone was observed once. The clonotype originates from a woman of 80 years or more with active or convalescent COVID-19. This chain links TRBV11-2 with TRBJ2-7; D call uncertain. Sequencing was done on a sample of peripheral blood. The CDR3 DNA reads TGTGCCAGCAGCTTCCCCGGTGGCTCCTACGAGCAGTACTTC. It is translated as CASSFPGGSYEQYF. Based on the CDR3 plus reference TRBV11-2 and TRBJ2-7, the full variable domain is EAGVAQSPRYKIIEKRQSVAFWCNPISGHATLYWYQQILGQGPKLLIQFQNNGVVDDSQLPKDRFSAERLKGVDSTLKIQPAKLEDSAVYLCASSFPGGSYEQYFGPGTRLTVT.